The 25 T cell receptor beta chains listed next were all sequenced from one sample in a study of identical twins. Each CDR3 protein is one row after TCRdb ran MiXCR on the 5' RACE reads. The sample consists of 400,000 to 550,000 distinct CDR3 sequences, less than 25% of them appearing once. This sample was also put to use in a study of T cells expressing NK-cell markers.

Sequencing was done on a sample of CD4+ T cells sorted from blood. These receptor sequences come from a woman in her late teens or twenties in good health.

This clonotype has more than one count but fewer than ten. The CDR3 DNA reads as TGCAGTGTCCTAGGGGAGCGCACAGATACGCAGTATTTT. Amino acid sequence: CSVLGERTDTQYF. The rearrangement links TRBV20-1 to TRBJ2-3, with D perhaps matching TRBD1 or TRBD2 (5 bases each). Between the trimmed V and J ends, which lost 7 bases and 1 base, there was a span of 12 bases. This CDR3 contains 13 residues. Germline V lookup: CDR1 DFQATT, CDR2 SNEGSKA (reference sequence).

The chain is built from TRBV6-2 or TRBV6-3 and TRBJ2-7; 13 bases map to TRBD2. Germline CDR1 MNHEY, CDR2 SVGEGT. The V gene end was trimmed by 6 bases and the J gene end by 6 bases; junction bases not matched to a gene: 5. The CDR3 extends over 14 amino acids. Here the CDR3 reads CASRYGLAGAEQYF. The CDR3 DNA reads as TGTGCCAGCAGATACGGACTAGCGGGAGCCGAGCAGTACTTC.

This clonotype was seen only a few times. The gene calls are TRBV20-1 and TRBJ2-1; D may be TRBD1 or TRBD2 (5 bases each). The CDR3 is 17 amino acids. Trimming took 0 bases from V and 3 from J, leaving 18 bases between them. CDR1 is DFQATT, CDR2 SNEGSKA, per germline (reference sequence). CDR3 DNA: TGCAGTGCTAGAGATCGGGGACGCGATCTTATCTACAATGAGCAGTTCTTC. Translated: CSARDRGRDLIYNEQFF.

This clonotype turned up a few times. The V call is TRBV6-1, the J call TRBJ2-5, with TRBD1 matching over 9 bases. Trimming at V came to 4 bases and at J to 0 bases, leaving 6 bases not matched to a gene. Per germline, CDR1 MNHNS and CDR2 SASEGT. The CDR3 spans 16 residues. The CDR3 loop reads CASSARQGGNQETQYF. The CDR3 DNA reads TGTGCCAGCAGTGCGCGACAGGGGGGCAACCAAGAGACCCAGTACTTC.

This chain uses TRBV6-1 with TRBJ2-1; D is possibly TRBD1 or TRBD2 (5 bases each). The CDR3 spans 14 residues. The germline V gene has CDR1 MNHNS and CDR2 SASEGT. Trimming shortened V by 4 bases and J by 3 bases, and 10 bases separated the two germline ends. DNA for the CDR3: TGTGCCAGCAGTGTACCGGGACGCTACAATGAGCAGTTCTTC. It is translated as CASSVPGRYNEQFF.

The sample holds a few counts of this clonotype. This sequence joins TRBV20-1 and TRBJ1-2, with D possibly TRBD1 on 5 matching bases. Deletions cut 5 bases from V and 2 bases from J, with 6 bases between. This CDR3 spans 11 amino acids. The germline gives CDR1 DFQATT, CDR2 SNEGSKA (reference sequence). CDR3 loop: CSAQGNYGYTF. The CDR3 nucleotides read TGCAGTGCTCAGGGCAACTATGGCTACACCTTC.

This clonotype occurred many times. The CDR3 loop reads CASSLEPGRDTQYF. As DNA, the CDR3 is TGTGCCAGCAGCTTAGAACCCGGCAGAGATACGCAGTATTTT. The chain recombines TRBV11-2 with TRBJ2-3; D not resolved. From germline, CDR1 is SGHAT and CDR2 FQNNGV. V lost 0 bases to trimming and J lost 5 bases, with 9 bases between them. The CDR3 is made up of 14 amino acids.

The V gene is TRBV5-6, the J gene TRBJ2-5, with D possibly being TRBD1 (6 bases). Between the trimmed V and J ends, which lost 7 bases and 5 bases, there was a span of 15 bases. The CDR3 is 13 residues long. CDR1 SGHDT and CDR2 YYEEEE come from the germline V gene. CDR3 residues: CASPTGLEETQYF. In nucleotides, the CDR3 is TGTGCCAGCCCGACAGGTTTGGAGGAGACCCAGTACTTC.

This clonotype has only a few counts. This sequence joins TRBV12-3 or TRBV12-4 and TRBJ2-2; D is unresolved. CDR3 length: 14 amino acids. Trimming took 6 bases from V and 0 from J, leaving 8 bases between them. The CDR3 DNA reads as TGTGCCAGCAGGAGACAAACGAACACCGGGGAGCTGTTTTTT. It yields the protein CASRRQTNTGELFF.

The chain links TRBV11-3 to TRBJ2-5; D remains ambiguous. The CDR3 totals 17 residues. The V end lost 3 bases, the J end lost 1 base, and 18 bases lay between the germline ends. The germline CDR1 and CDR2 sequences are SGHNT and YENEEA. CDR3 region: CASSLGRWGKGQETQYF. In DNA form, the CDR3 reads TGTGCCAGCAGCTTGGGTCGGTGGGGTAAGGGCCAAGAGACCCAGTACTTC.

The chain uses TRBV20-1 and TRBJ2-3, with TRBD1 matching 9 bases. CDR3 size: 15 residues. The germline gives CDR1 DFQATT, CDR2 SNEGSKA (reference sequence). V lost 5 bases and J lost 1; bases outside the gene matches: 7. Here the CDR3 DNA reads TGCAGTGCTGGGGACAGGGAATGGGGCACAGATACGCAGTATTTT. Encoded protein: CSAGDREWGTDTQYF.

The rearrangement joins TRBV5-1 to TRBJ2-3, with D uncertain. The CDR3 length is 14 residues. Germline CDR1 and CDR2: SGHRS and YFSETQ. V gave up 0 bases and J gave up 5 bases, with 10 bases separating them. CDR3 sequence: CASSLGAPRDTQYF. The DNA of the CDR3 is TGCGCCAGCAGCTTGGGAGCTCCAAGAGATACGCAGTATTTT.

In nucleotides, the CDR3 is TGCAGCGTTGGGTCCCCAGCGCTTGAGCAGTTCTTC. Its protein product is CSVGSPALEQFF. The genes are TRBV29-1 and TRBJ2-1; D remains unclear. CDR1 is SQVTM, CDR2 ANQGSEA, per germline. Trimming pared 4 bases from V and 9 bases from J, leaving 13 bases between. CDR3 size: 12 residues.

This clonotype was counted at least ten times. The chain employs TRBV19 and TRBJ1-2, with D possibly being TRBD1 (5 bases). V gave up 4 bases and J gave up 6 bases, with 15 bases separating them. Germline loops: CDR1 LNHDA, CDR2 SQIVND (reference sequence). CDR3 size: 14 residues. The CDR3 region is CASSTPAGTDGYTF. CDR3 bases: TGTGCCAGTAGTACCCCGGCAGGGACGGATGGCTACACCTTC.

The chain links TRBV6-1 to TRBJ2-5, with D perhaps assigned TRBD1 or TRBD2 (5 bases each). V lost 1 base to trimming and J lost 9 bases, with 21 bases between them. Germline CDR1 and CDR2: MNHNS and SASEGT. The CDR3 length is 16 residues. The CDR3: CASSEVSSGTPGPQYF. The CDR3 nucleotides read TGTGCCAGCAGTGAAGTCTCCTCCGGGACGCCCGGACCCCAGTACTTC.

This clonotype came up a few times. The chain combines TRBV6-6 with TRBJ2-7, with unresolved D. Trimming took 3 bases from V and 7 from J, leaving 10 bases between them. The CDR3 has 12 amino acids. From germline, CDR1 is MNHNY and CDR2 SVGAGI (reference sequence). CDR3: CASSYNRGEQYF. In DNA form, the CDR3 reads TGTGCCAGCAGTTATAATCGCGGAGAGCAGTACTTC.

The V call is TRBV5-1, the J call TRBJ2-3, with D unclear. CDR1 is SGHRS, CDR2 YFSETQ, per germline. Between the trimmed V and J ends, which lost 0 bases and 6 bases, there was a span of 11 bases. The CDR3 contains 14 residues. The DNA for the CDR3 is TGCGCCAGCAGCTTGGCCAAAGGGTCGGATACGCAGTATTTT. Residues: CASSLAKGSDTQYF.

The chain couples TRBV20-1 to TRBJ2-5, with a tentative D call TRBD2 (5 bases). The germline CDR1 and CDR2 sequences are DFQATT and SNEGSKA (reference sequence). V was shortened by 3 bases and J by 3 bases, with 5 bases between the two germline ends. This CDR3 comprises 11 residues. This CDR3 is CSASGKETQYF. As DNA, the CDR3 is TGCAGTGCTAGCGGGAAAGAGACCCAGTACTTC.

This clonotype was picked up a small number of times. CDR3 nucleotide sequence: TGTGCCAGCAGCCCCTTCACTAGCGGTCTCTCGGACTACAATGAGCAGTTCTTC. Encoded protein: CASSPFTSGLSDYNEQFF. V is TRBV4-2 and J is TRBJ2-1, with 8 positions matching TRBD2. This CDR3 is 18 amino acids long. CDR1 is LGHNA, CDR2 YNFKEQ, per germline. Trimming at V came to 4 bases and at J to 3 bases, leaving 14 bases not matched to a gene.

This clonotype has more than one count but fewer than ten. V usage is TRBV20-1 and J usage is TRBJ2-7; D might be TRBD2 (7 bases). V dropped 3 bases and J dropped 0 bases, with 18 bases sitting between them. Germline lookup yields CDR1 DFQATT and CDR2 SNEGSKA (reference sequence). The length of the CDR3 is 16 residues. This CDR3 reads CSASIRRGGSSYEQYF. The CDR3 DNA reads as TGCAGTGCTAGTATTCGGCGCGGGGGCAGCTCCTACGAGCAGTACTTC.

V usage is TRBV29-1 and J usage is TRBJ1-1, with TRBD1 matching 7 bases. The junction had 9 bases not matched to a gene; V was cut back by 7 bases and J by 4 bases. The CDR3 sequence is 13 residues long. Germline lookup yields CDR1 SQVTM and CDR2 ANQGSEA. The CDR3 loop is CSAPQGLGTEAFF. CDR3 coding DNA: TGCAGCGCGCCACAGGGGTTGGGCACTGAAGCTTTCTTT.

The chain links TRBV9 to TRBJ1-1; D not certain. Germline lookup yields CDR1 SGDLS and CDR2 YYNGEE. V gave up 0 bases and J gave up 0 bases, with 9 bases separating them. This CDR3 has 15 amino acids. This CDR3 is CASSVDSGLNTEAFF. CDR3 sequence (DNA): TGTGCCAGCAGCGTAGATTCCGGGCTGAACACTGAAGCTTTCTTT.

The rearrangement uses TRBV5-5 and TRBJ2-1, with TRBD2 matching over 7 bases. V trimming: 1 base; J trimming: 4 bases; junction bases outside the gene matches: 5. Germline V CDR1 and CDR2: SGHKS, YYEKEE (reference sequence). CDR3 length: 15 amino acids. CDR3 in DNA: TGTGCCAGCAGCTTGATGTCTAGCGGATACAATGAGCAGTTCTTC. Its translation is CASSLMSSGYNEQFF.

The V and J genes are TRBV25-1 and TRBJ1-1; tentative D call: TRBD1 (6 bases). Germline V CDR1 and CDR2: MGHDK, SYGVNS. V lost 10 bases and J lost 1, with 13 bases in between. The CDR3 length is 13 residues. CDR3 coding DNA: TGTGCCACCCAGGGGCAAGGGAACACTGAAGCTTTCTTT. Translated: CATQGQGNTEAFF.

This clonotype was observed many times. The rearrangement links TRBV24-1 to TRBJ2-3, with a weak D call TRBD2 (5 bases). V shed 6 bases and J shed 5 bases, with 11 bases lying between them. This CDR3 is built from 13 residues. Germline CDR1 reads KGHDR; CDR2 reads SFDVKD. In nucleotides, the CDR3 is TGTGCCACCAGTCAACGGGATAGAGATACGCAGTATTTT. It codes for CATSQRDRDTQYF.